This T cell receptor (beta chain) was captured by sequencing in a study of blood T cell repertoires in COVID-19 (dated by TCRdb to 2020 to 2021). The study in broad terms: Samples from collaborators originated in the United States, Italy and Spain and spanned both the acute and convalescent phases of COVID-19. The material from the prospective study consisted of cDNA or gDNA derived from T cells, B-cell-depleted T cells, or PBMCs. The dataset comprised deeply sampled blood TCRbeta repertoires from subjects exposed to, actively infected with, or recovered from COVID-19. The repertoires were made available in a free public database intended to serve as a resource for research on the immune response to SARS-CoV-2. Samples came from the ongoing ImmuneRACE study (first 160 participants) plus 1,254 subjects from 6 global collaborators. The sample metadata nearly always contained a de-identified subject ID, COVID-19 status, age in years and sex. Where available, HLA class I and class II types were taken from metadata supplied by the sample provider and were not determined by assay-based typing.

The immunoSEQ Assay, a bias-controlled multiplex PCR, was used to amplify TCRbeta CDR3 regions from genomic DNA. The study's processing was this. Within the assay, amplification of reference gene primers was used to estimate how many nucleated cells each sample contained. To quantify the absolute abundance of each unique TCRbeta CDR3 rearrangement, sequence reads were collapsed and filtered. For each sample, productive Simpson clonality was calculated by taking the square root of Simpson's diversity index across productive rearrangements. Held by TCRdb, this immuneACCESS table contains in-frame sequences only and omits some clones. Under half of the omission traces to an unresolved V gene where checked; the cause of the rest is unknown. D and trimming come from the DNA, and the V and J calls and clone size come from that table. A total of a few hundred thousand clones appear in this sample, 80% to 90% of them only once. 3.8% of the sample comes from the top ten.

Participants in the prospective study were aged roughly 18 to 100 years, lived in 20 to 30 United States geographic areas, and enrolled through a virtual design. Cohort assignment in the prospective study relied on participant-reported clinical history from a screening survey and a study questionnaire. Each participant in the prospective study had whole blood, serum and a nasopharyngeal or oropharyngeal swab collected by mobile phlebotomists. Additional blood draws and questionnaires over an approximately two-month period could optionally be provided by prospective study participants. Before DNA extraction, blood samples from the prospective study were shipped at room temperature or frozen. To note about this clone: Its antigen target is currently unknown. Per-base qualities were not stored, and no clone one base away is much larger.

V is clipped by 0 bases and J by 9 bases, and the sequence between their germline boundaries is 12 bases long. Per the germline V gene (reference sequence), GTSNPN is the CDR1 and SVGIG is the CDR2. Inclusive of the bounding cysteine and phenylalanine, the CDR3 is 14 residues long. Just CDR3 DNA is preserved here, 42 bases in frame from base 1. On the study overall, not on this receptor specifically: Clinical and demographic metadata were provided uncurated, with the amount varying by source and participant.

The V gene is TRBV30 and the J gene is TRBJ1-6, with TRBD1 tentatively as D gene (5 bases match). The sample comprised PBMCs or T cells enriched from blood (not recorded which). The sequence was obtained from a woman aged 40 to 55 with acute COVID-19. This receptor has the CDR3 CAWSVQGRASPLHF. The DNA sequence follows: TGTGCCTGGAGTGTACAAGGCAGGGCTTCACCCCTCCACTTT.